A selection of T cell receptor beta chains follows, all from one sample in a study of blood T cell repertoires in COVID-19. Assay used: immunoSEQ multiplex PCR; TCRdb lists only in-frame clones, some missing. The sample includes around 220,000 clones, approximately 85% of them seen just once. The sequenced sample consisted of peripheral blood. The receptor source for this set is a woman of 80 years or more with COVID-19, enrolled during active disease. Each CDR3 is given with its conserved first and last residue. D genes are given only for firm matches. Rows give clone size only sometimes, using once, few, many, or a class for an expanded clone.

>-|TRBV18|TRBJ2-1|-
CASSPPKGDEQFF
TGTGCCAGCTCACCACCGAAAGGGGATGAGCAGTTCTTC
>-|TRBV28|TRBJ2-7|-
CASSVLGGFYEQYF
TGTGCCAGCAGCGTCCTCGGAGGGTTCTACGAGCAGTACTTC
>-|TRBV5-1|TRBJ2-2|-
CASSLGSGNTGELFF
TGCGCCAGCAGCTTAGGTAGCGGGAACACCGGGGAGCTGTTTTTT
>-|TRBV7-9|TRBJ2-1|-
CASSKRERNEQFF
TGTGCCAGCAGCAAGAGGGAAAGGAATGAGCAGTTCTTC
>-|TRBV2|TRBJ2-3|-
CASSGQGLDTQYF
TGTGCCAGCAGTGGCCAGGGGCTAGATACGCAGTATTTT
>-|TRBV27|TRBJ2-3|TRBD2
CASSLWTSGSRTDTQYF
TGTGCCAGCAGTTTATGGACTAGCGGGAGTAGAACAGATACGCAGTATTTT
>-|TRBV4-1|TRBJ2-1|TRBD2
CASSQPGGRANEQFF
TGCGCCAGCAGCCAACCGGGCGGGAGGGCCAATGAGCAGTTCTTC
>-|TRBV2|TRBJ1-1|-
CASNNPGTLNTEAFF
TGTGCCAGCAATAACCCCGGGACTTTGAACACTGAAGCTTTCTTT
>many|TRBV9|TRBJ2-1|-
CASSPGGYNEQFF
TGTGCCAGCAGCCCCGGCGGGTACAATGAGCAGTTCTTC
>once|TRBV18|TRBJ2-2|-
CASSPGLTGELFF
TGTGCCAGCTCACCAGGCCTGACCGGGGAGCTGTTTTTT
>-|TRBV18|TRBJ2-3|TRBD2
CASSPPGGVRDTQYF
TGTGCCAGCTCACCACCGGGGGGGGTCAGGGATACGCAGTATTTT
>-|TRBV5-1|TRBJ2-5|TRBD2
CASSYSGAQETQYF
TGCGCCAGCAGCTATAGCGGGGCGCAAGAGACCCAGTACTTC
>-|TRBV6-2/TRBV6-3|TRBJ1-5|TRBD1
CASSPIVGGTKPQHF
TGTGCCAGCAGTCCCATCGTAGGGGGCACAAAGCCCCAGCATTTT
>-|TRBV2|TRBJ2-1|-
CASSDQGSYNEQFF
TGTGCCAGCAGTGATCAGGGGTCCTACAATGAGCAGTTCTTC
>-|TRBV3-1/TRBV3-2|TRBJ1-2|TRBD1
CASSPAGGFGYTF
TGTGCCAGCAGCCCGGCAGGGGGATTTGGCTACACCTTC
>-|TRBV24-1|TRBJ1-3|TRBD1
CATSNRDRRVSGNTIYF
TGTGCCACCAGTAATAGGGACAGACGGGTCTCTGGAAACACCATATATTTT
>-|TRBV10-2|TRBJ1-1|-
CASSESLGVRNTEAFF
TGCGCCAGCAGTGAGTCGTTAGGGGTTCGGAACACTGAAGCTTTCTTT
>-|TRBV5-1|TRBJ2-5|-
CASSLVGGRKETQYF
TGCGCCAGCAGCTTGGTGGGGGGTCGGAAAGAGACCCAGTACTTC
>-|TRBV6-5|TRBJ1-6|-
CASSYPTVNSPLHF
TGTGCCAGCAGTTACCCGACAGTTAATTCACCCCTCCACTTT